This T cell receptor beta chain was captured in a study of identical twins (dated by TCRdb to about 2016). Some background on the complete study: To test whether fetal clonotypes persist, this study deep-sequenced TCR alpha and beta repertoires from monozygotic twins, from unrelated adults of various ages, and from cord blood. Replicate twin experiments were performed at different times using different library preparation protocols to rule out contamination.

The method behind the library was 5' RACE. The sequencing machine was an Illumina HiSeq 2000. Template switching introduced a universal primer binding site; the final cDNA contained a unique molecular identifier, enabling accurate counting of TCR cDNA molecules. Specific primers in the conserved constant-segment region were used to synthesize first-strand cDNA for TCR alpha and beta chains. Each cDNA library was double barcoded, with a SMART-Mk sample barcode plus Illumina barcodes, to control for contamination. TruSeq adapter sequences, together with Illumina sample barcodes, were added in two successive PCR steps. Sequencing of the TCR alpha and beta cDNA libraries was done on the Illumina HiSeq platform using custom primers. From the authors' description of their analysis: Raw reads were processed with MiGEC to extract unique molecular identifiers, and MiXCR was used to determine CDR3 positions. For each individual, recombination models were inferred using an EM algorithm with the repgenHMM and IGoR tools. The analysis of shared clonotypes was done with the tcR package in R, with sharing normalized by the product of cloneset sizes. To study raw recombination without the effects of thymic and clonal selection, out-of-frame nonproductive sequences were analyzed. TCRdb's own reprocessing of the public reads used fastp at Q25 and MiXCR and kept productive beta chains. Every entry covers one CDR3 protein and lists the most common genes and DNA from its rows. The V and J calls and clone size come from TCRdb's table, not from the authors' own analysis. This sample holds around 490,000 distinct CDR3 sequences; more than 20% were observed only once. Approximately 0.48% of the sample lies in the top ten.

From a lookup of the germline V gene (reference sequence), CDR1 and CDR2 are SEHNR and FQNEAQ. For this chain, trimming is 10 bases at the V end and 6 bases at the J end, and the number of junction bases without a gene match is 8. The CDR3 starts with the cysteine, ends with the phenylalanine, and has 14 residues. The retained sequence is limited to the CDR3, 42 bases, with the frame set at the first base. Only healthy Caucasian donors were included. The twin cohort consisted of three pairs of female monozygotic twins, all aged roughly 18 to 30 years. CD4+ and CD8+ T cell populations were isolated with positive isolation kits from Invitrogen. Overall study results and their limits: Fewer insertions were carried by abundant cord blood beta clonotypes, a similar but weaker trend appeared in young adult naive repertoires, and no such trend appeared in memory repertoires. In beta out-of-frame sequences, excess twin sharing was weaker, because having fewer shared sequences lowered the signal-to-noise ratio. Zero-insertion analyses could be partly confounded by invariant T cells such as MAIT and iNKT, though diverse VJ usage argued against such confounding for most clonotypes. In monozygotic twins, out-of-frame TCR alpha sharing was systematically underestimated by recombination models, although the models agreed with sharing between unrelated individuals. Out-of-frame TCR alpha sequences shared between twins showed an excess of low generation-probability sequences compared with coincidental sharing between unrelated individuals. Conclusions relied on cross-sectional statistical analysis, since the same donors could not be followed over many years.

Comment on this clonotype: Its antigen remains unidentified. No base quality values were provided; no much bigger clone lies one nucleotide off.

The data also belong to a second study, concerning yellow fever vaccine responses in identical twins. As described in the second report: The authors reported that the T cell response to vaccination in identical twins appeared partly convergent and partly personalized. In identical twins, the study followed T cell clones that responded to the vaccine with precision.

Sequencing was carried out using CD4+ T cells sorted from blood. The clonotype was recovered from a woman between 18 and 30 years old in good health. Recombination connected TRBV7-9 to TRBJ2-1, with TRBD2 identical over 11 junction bases. The CDR3 amino acid sequence is: CAINSGRALNEQFF. The DNA reads TGTGCCATCAATAGCGGGAGGGCCCTCAATGAGCAGTTCTTC. Reference TRBV7-9 and TRBJ2-1 genes cover what lies past the CDR3, so the full variable domain is DTGVSQNPRHKITKRGQNVTFRCDPISEHNRLYWYRQTLGQGPEFLTYFQNEAQLEKSRLLSDRFSAERPKGSFSTLEIQRTEQGDSAMYLCAINSGRALNEQFFGPGTRLTVL.